This T cell receptor beta chain was retrieved from a study of blood T cell repertoires in COVID-19. Study background: Sites across the United States, Italy and Spain contributed samples from acute and convalescent COVID-19. The cDNA or gDNA used as material had been derived from T cells, B-cell-depleted T cells, or PBMCs.

Trimming cost V 7 bases and J 4 bases, with 8 bases left between them. This CDR3 has 11 amino acids. CDR1 and CDR2 (germline): LGHNT, FRNRAP. The study assigned cohorts using participant-reported clinical history. As processed by the authors: Amplification from reference gene primers served as the basis for estimated nucleated cell counts. This table comes from immunoSEQ multiplex PCR, and its TCRdb copy is limited to in-frame clones, with some not included. V and J calls and clone size are those listed in that table; D and trimming were worked out from the DNA. The data show hundreds of thousands of clones, around 80% seen once.

The chain combines TRBV12-5 with TRBJ2-7; no reliable D call. The sequenced sample consisted of PBMCs or T cells enriched from blood (not recorded which). The TCR originated in a man aged 25-40 years with acute COVID-19. CDR3 residues: CASALEYEQYF. CDR3 DNA sequence: TGTGCTAGTGCCCTAGAATACGAGCAGTACTTC.